The entry that follows covers one T cell receptor (beta chain) sequence. Germline V gene data show CDR1 as LGHDT and CDR2 as YNNKEL (reference sequence). J was trimmed by 2 bases and V by 7 bases; bases with no gene match: 9. There are 15 residues in the CDR3. The sample comes from a study of blood T cells in healthy people across ages. Through a sample-barcoded 5' primer and a J-beta primer mix, a second PCR was run for roughly 7 to 12 cycles. TCRdb analysed the 5' RACE reads with MiXCR anew, one entry per CDR3 protein. The table lists 1.5 million to 2 million distinct CDR3 sequences, 28% of them singletons.

Sequencing used blood. This TCR was recovered from a woman aged 30 to 39 in good health. The chain uses TRBV3-1 and TRBJ2-3, with 7 positions matching TRBD2. The CDR3 region is CASTETSESTDTQYF. The DNA for the CDR3 is TGTGCCAGCACCGAAACTAGCGAATCCACAGATACGCAGTATTTT.